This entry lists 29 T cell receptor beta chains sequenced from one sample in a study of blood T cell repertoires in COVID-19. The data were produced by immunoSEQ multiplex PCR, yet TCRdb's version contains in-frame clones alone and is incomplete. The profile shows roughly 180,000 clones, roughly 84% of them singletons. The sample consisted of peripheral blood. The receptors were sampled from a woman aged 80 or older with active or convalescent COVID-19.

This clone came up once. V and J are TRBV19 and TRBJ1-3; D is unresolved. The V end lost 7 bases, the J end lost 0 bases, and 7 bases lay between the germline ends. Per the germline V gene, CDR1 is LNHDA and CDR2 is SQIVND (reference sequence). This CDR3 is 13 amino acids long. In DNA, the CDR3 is TGTGCCAGTAATGGCATCTCTGGAAACACCATATATTTT. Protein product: CASNGISGNTIYF.

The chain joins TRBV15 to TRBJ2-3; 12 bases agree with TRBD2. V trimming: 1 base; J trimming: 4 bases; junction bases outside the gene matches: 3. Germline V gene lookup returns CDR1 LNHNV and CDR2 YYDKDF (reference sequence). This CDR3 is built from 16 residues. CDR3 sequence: CATSRGTSGTADTQYF. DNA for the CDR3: TGTGCCACCAGCAGAGGGACTAGCGGGACGGCAGATACGCAGTATTTT.

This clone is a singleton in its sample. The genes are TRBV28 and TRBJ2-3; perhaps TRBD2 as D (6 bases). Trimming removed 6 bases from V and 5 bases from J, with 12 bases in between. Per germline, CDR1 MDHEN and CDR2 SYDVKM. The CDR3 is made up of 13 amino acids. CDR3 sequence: CASSSGGVDTQYF. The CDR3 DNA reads TGTGCCAGCAGCTCCGGGGGAGTAGATACGCAGTATTTT.

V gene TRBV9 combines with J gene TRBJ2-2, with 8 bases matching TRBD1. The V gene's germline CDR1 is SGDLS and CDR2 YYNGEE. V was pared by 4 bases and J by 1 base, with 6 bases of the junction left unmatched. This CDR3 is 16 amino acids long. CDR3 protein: CASSQGQEKNTGELFF. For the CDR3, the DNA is TGTGCCAGCAGCCAGGGACAGGAAAAGAACACCGGGGAGCTGTTTTTT.

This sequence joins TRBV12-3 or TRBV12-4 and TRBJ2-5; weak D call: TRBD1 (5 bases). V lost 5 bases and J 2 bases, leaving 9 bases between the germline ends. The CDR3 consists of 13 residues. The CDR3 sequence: CASSLDRQETQYF. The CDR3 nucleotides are TGTGCCAGCAGTCTAGACAGACAAGAGACCCAGTACTTC.

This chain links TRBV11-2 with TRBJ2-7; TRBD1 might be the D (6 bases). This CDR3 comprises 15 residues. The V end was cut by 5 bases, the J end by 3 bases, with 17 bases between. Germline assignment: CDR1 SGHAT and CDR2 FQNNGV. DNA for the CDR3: TGTGCCAGCAGCCCTTCAGGGCAGGGGCACTACGAGCAGTACTTC. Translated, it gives CASSPSGQGHYEQYF.

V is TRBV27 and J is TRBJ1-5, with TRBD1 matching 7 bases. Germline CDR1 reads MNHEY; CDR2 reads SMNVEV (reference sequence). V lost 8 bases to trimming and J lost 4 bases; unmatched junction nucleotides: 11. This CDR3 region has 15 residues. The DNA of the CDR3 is TGTGCCAGCGGGGGGCGACAGGGTTGGAATCAGCCCCAGCATTTT. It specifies CASGGRQGWNQPQHF.

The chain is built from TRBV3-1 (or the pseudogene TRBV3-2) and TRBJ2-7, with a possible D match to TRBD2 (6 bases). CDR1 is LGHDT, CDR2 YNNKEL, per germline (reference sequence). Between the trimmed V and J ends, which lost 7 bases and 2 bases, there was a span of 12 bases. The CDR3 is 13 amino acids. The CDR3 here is CASTAGPTYEQYF. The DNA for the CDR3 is TGTGCCAGCACGGCGGGACCAACCTACGAGCAGTACTTC.

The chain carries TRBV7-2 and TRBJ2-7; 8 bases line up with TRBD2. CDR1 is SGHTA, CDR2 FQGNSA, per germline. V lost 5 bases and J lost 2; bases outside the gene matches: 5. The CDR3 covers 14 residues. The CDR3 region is CASSPRRGAYEQYF. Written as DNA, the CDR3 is TGTGCCAGCAGCCCCAGGCGGGGGGCCTACGAGCAGTACTTC.

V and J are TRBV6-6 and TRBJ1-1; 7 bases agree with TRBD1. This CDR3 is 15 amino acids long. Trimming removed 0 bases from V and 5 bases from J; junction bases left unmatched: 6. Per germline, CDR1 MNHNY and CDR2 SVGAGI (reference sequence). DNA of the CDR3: TGTGCCAGCAGTTACTCAGAGGGGGCGTATACTGAAGCTTTCTTT. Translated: CASSYSEGAYTEAFF.

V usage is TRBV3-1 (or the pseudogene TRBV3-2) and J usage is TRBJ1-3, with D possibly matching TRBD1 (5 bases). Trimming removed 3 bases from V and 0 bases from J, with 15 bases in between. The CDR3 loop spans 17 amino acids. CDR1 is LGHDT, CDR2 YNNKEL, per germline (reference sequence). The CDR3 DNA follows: TGTGCCAGCAGCCACCAGACATCTGGGGCCTCTGGAAACACCATATATTTT. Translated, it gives CASSHQTSGASGNTIYF.

DNA of the CDR3: TGCGCCAGCAGCCAAGATGGTCCCGGGACAGCGAACACCGGGGAGCTGTTTTTT. This encodes CASSQDGPGTANTGELFF. The V and J genes are TRBV4-1 and TRBJ2-2, with 7 bases matching TRBD1. J gave up 0 bases and V 0 bases, and 7 bases lay outside the gene matches. CDR3 length: 18 residues. Germline CDR1 is MGHRA and CDR2 is YSYEKL.

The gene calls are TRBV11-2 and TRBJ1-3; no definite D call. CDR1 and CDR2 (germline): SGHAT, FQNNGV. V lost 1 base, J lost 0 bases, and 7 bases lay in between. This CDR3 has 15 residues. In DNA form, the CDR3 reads TGTGCCAGCAGCTTAGGTCCTAGCTCTGGAAACACCATATATTTT. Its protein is CASSLGPSSGNTIYF.

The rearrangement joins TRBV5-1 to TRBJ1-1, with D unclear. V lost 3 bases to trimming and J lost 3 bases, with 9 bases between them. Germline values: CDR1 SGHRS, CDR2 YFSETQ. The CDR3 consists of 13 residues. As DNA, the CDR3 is TGCGCCAGCAGCTCACTCCCGGACACTGAAGCTTTCTTT. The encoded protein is CASSSLPDTEAFF.

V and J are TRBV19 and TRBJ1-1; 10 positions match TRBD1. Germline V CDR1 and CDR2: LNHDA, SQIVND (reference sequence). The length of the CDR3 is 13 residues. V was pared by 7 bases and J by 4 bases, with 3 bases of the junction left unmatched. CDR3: CASTWDRGTEAFF. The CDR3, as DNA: TGTGCCAGTACCTGGGACAGGGGCACTGAAGCTTTCTTT.

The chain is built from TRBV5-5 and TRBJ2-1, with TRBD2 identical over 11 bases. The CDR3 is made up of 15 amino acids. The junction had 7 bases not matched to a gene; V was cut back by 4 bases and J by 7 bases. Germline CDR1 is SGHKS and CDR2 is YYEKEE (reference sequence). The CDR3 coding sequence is TGTGCCAGCAGCCCTAGCGGGAGGATGGGGAATGAGCAGTTCTTC. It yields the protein CASSPSGRMGNEQFF.

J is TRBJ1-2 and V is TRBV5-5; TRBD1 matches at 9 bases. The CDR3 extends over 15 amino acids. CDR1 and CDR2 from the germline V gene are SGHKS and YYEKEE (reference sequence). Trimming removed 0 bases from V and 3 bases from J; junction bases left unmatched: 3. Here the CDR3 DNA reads TGTGCCAGCAGCTTGGGACGGACAGGGGACTATGGCTACACCTTC. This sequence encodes CASSLGRTGDYGYTF.

This chain's CDR3 is CASSIEDREGQPQHF. The CDR3 nucleotides read TGTGCCAGTAGTATTGAGGACAGGGAGGGGCAGCCCCAGCATTTT. This chain links TRBV19 with TRBJ1-5; 8 bases match TRBD1. CDR1 is LNHDA and CDR2 is SQIVND in the germline V gene (reference sequence). The CDR3 sequence is 15 residues long. Trimming at V came to 3 bases and at J to 7 bases, leaving 8 bases not matched to a gene.

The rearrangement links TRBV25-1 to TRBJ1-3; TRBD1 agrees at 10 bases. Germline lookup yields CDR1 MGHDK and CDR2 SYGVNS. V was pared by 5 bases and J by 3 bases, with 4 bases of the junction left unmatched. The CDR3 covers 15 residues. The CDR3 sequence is CASSPDRGLGNTIYF. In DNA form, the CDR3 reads TGTGCCAGCAGTCCAGACAGGGGGCTTGGAAACACCATATATTTT.

The CDR3 spells CASSEIGAGGYEQYF. CDR3 DNA sequence: TGTGCCAGCAGTGAAATAGGAGCGGGAGGCTACGAGCAGTACTTC. The chain uses TRBV6-1 and TRBJ2-7; 9 bases are shared with TRBD2. V was pared by 2 bases and J by 3 bases, with 5 bases of the junction left unmatched. CDR3 length equals 15 residues. Germline V gives CDR1 MNHNS, CDR2 SASEGT.

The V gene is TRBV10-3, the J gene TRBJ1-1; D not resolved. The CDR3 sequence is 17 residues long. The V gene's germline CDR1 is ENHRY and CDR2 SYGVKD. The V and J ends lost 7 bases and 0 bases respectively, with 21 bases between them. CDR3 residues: CAIKVSVGDLMNTEAFF. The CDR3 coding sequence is TGTGCCATCAAAGTTTCAGTCGGAGATTTAATGAACACTGAAGCTTTCTTT.

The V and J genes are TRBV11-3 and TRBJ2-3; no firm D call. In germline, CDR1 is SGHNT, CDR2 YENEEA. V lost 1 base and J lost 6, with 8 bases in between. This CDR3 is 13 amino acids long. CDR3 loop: CASSLGSKDTQYF. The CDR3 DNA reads TGTGCCAGCAGCTTAGGGAGTAAGGATACGCAGTATTTT.

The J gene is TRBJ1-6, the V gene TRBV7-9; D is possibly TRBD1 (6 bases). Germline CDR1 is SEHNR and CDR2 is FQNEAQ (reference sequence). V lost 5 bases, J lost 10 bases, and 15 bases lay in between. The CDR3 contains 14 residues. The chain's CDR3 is CASSAGGWGSPLHF. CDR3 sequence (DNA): TGTGCCAGCAGCGCGGGGGGCTGGGGCTCACCCCTCCACTTT. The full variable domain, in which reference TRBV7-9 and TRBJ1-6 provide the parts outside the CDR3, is DTGVSQNPRHKITKRGQNVTFRCDPISEHNRLYWYRQTLGQGPEFLTYFQNEAQLEKSRLLSDRFSAERPKGSFSTLEIQRTEQGDSAMYLCASSAGGWGSPLHFGNGTRLTVT.

CDR3 nucleotides: TGCGCCAGCACCCTCGAGAGCCGCACAGATACGCAGTATTTT. Protein: CASTLESRTDTQYF. The J gene is TRBJ2-3, the V gene TRBV5-1; D ambiguous. V gave up 6 bases and J gave up 1 base, with 12 bases separating them. Germline V gene lookup returns CDR1 SGHRS and CDR2 YFSETQ. This CDR3 spans 14 amino acids. Supplemented by reference TRBV5-1 and TRBJ2-3, the full variable domain reads KAGVTQTPRYLIKTRGQQVTLSCSPISGHRSVSWYQQTPGQGLQFLFEYFSETQRNKGNFPGRFSGRQFSNSRSEMNVSTLELGDSALYLCASTLESRTDTQYFGPGTRLTVL.

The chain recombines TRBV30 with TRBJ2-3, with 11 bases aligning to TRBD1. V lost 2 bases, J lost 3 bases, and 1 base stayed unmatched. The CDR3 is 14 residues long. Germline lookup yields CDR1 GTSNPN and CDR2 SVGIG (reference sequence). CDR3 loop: CAWSRDRGTDTQYF. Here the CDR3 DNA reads TGTGCCTGGAGTCGGGACAGGGGGACAGATACGCAGTATTTT. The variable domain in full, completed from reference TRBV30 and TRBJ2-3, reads SQTIHQWPATLVQPVGSPLSLECTVEGTSNPNLYWYRQAAGRGLQLLFYSVGIGQISSEVPQNLSASRPQDRQFILSSKKLLLSDSGFYLCAWSRDRGTDTQYFGPGTRLTVL.

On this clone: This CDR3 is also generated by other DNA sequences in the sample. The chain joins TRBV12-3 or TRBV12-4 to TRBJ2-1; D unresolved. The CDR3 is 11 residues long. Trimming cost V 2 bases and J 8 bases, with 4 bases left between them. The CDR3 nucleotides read TGTGCCAGCAGTTTACGCGATGAGCAGTTCTTC. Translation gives CASSLRDEQFF.

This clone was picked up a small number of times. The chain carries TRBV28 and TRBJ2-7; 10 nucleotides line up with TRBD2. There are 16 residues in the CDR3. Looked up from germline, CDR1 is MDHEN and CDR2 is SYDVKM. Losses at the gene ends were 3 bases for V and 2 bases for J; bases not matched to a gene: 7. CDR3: CASSFVLAGFPYEQYF. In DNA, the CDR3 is TGTGCCAGCAGTTTCGTACTAGCGGGGTTCCCCTACGAGCAGTACTTC. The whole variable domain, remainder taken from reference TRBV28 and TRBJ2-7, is DVKVTQSSRYLVKRTGEKVFLECVQDMDHENMFWYRQDPGLGLRLIYFSYDVKMKEKGDIPEGYSVSREKKERFSLILESASTNQTSMYLCASSFVLAGFPYEQYFGPGTRLTVT.

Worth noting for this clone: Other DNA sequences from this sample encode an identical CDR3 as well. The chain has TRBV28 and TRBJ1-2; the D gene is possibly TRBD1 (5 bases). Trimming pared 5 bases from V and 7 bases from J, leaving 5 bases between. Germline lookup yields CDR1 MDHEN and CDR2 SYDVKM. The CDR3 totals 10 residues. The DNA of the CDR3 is TGTGCCAGCAGTAGGGGTGGCTACACCTTC. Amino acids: CASSRGGYTF.

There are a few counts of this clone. CDR3 loop: CAWSSGGTQHF. In nucleotides, the CDR3 is TGTGCCTGGAGTTCGGGGGGGACCCAGCATTTT. The chain carries TRBV30 and TRBJ1-5; possibly TRBD1 for D (5 bases). Trimming took off 2 bases at V and 11 bases at J, with 10 bases between the two ends. The germline CDR1 and CDR2 sequences are GTSNPN and SVGIG (reference sequence). CDR3 length: 11 amino acids. Complete variable domain (other parts from reference TRBV30 and TRBJ1-5): SQTIHQWPATLVQPVGSPLSLECTVEGTSNPNLYWYRQAAGRGLQLLFYSVGIGQISSEVPQNLSASRPQDRQFILSSKKLLLSDSGFYLCAWSSGGTQHFGDGTRLSIL.